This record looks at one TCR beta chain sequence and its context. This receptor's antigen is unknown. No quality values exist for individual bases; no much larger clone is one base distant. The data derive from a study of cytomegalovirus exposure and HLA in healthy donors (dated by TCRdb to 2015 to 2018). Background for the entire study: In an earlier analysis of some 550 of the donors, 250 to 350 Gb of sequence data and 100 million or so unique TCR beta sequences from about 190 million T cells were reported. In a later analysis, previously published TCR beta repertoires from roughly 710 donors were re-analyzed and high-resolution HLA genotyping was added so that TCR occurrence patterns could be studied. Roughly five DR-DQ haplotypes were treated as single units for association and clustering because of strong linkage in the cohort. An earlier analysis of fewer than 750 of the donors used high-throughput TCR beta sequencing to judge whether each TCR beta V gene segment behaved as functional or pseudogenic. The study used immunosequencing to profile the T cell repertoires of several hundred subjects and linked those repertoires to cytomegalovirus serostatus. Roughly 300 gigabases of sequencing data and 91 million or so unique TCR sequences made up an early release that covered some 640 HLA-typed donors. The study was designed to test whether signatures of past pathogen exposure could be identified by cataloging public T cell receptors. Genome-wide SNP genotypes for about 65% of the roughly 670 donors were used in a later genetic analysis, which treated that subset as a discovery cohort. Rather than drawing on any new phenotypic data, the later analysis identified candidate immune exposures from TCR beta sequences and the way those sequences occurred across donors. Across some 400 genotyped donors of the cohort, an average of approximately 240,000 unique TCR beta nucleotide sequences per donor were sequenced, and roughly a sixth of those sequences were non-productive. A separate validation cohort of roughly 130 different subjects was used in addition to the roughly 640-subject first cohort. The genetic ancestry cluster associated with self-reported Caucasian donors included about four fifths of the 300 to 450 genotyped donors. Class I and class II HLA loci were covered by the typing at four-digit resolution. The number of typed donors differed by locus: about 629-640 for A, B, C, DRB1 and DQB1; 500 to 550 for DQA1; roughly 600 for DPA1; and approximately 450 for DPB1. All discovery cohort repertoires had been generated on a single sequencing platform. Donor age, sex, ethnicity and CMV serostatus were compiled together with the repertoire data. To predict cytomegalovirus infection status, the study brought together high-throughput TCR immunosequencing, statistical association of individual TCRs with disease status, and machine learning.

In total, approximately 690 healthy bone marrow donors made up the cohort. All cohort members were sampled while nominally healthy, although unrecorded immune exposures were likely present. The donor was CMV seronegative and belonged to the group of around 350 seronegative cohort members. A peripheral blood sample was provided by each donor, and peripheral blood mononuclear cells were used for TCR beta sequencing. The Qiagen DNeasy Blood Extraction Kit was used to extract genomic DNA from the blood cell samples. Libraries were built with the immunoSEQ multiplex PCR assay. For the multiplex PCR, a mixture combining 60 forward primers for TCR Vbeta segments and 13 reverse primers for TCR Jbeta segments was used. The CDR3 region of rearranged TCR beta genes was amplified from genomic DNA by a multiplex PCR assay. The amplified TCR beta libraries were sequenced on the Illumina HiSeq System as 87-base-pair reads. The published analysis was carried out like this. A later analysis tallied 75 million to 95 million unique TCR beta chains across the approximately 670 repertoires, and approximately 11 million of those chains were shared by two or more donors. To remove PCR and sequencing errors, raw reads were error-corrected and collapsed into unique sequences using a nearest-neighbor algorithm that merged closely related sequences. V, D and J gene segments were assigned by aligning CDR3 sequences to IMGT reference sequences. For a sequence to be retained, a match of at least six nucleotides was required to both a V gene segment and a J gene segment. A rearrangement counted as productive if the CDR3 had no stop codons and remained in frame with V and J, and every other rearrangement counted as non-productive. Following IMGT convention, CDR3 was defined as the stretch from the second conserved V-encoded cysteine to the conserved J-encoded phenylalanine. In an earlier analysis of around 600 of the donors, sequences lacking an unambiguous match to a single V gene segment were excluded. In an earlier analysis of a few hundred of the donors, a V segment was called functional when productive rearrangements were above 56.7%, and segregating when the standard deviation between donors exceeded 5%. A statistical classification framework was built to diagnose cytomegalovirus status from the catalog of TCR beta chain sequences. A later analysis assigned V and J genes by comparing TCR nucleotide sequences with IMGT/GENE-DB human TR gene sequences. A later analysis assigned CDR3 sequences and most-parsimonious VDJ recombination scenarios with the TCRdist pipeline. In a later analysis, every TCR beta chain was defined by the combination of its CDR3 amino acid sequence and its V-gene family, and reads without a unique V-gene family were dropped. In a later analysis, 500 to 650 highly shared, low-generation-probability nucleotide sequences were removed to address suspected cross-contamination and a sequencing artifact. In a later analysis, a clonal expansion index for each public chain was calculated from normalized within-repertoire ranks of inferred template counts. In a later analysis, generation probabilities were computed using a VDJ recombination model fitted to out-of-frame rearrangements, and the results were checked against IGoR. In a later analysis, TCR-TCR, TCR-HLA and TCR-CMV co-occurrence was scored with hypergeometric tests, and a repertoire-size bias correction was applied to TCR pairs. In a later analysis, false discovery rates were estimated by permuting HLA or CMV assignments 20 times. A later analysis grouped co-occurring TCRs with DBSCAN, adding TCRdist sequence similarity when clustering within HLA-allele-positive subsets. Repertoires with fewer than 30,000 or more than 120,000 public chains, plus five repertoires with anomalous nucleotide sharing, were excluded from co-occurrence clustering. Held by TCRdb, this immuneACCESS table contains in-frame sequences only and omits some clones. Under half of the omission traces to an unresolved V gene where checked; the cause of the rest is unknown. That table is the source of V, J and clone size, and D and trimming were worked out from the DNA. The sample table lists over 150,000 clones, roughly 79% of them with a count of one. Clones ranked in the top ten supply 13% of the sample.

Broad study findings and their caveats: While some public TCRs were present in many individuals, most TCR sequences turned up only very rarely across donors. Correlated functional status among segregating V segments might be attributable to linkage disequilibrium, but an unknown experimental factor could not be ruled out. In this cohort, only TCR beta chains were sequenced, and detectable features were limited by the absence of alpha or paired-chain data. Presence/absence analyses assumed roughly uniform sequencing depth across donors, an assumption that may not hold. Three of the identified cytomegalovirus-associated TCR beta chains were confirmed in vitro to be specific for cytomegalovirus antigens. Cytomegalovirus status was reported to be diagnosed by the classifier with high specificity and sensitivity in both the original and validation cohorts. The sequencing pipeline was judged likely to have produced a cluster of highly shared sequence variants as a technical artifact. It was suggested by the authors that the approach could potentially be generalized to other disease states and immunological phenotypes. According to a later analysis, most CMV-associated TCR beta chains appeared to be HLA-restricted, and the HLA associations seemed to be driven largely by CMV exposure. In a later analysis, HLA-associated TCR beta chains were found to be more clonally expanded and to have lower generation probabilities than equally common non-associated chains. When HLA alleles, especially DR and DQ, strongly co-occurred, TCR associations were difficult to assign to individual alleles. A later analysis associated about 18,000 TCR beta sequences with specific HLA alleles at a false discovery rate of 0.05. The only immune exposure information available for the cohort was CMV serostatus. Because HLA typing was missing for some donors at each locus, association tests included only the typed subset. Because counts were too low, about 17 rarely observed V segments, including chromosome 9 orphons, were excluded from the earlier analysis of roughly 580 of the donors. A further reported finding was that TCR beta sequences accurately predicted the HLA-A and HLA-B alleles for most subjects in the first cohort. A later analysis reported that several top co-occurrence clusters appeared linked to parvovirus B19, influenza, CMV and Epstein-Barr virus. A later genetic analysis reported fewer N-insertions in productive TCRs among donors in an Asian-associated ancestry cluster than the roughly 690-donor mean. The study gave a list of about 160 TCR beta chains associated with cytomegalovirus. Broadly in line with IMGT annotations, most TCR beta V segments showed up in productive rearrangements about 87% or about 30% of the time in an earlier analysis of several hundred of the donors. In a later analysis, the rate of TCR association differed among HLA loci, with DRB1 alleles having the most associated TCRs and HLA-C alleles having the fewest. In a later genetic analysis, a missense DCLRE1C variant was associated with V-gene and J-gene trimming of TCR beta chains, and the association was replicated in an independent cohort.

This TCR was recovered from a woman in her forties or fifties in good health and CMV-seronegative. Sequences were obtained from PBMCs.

The CDR3 protein: CATSSQPTNTEAFF. The base sequence is TGTGCCACCAGCAGCCAGCCGACTAACACTGAAGCTTTCTTT. The chain uses TRBV15 and TRBJ1-1, with no confident D gene call. The CDR3 runs 14 residues from the cysteine to the phenylalanine. Here the CDR3 DNA is all that survives: 42 bases in frame from base 1. The germline V gene encodes CDR1 LNHNV and CDR2 YYDKDF (reference sequence). Trimming removed 3 bases from V and 2 bases from J, leaving 10 bases between the germline ends.